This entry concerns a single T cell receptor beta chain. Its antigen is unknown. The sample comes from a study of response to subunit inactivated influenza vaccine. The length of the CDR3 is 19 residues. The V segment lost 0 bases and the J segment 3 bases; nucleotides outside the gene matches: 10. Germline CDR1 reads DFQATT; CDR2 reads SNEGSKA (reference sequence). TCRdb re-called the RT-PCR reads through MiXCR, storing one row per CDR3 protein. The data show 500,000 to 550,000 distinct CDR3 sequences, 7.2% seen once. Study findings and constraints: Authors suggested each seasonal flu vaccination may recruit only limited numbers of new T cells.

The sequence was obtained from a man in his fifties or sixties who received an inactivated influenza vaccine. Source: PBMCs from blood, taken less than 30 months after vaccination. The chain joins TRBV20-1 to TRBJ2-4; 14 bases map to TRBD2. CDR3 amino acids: CSARDIQGTSGGGKNIQYF. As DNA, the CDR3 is TGCAGTGCTAGAGATATACAAGGGACTAGCGGGGGAGGCAAAAACATTCAGTACTTC.